These T cell receptor beta chains were read from a single sample in a study of CD8+ T cells in alopecia areata. Sequenced by immunoSEQ multiplex PCR; TCRdb stores in-frame clones only, minus some. The top ten hold roughly 5.3% of the sample, which has around 210,000 clones, approximately 60% seen once. Sequenced sample: CD8+ T cells sorted from blood. These receptors came from a human donor in good health. Each CDR3 is given with its conserved first and last residue.

TRBV7-9 13 CASSLGSNTEAFF
TRBV7-2 15 CASSFGDYSYNEQFF
TRBV6-1 15 CASSERLAATGELFF
TRBV4-1 15 CASSQGGTLNTEAFF
TRBV29-1 10 CSAVKGEQYF
TRBV5-6 14 CASSPGTSVETQYF
TRBV29-1 14 CSVPAERGYNEQFF
TRBV5-1 13 CASSLGTGAEQYF
TRBV13 13 CASSLSGSYGYTF
TRBV28 15 CASKGTGISESPLHF
TRBV30 12 CAWSVVGDTQYF
TRBV11-2 13 CASSWGPRNEQYF
TRBV29-1 12 CSVTLPTGGYTF
TRBV7-9 16 CASSPTGGGAKNEQFF
TRBV2 14 CASSNNRGSYEQYF
TRBV27 12 CASSSYNQPQHF
TRBV29-1 15 CSVEDSRGDTGELFF
TRBV6-4 15 CASSDGRATTDTQYF
TRBV7-2 15 CASSTRTGIIYGYTF
TRBV27 15 CASSARTGGSYEQYF
TRBV4-1 14 CASSRTVRQETQYF
TRBV5-1 14 CASRSEIYNSPLHF